This TCR beta chain is from a study of cytomegalovirus exposure and HLA in healthy donors. Study-wide findings and caveats: The study listed approximately 160 cytomegalovirus-associated TCR beta chains. Most subjects had HLA-A and HLA-B alleles reportedly predicted accurately by TCR beta sequences. Trimming of TCR beta V- and J-genes showed a link, identified in a later analysis, to a missense DCLRE1C variant.

Amplification used 60 Vbeta primers and 13 Jbeta primers. Sequencing was performed with immunoSEQ multiplex PCR; in TCRdb, only in-frame clones are kept and a portion is missing. This sample carries around 110,000 clones, roughly 76% of them seen once, and the ten largest clones take about 2.3%. Trimming shortened V by 3 bases and J by 4 bases, and 13 bases separated the two germline ends. Per the germline V gene, CDR1 is SGHNT and CDR2 is YYREEE (reference sequence). The length of the CDR3 is 15 residues. In the case of this clone: Its specificity is unknown.

The TCR originated in a young man in good health and CMV-seronegative. The V and J genes are TRBV5-4 and TRBJ1-4; possibly TRBD1 for D (6 bases). Sample: PBMCs. The CDR3 sequence: CASSSRGGRNEKLFF. The CDR3 DNA follows: TGTGCCAGCAGCTCCCGGGGGGGCCGTAATGAAAAACTGTTTTTT. The full variable domain, its missing parts supplied by reference TRBV5-4 and TRBJ1-4, is ETGVTQSPTHLIKTRGQQVTLRCSSQSGHNTVSWYQQALGQGPQFIFQYYREEENGRGNFPPRFSGLQFPNYSSELNVNALELDDSALYLCASSSRGGRNEKLFFGSGTQLSVL.